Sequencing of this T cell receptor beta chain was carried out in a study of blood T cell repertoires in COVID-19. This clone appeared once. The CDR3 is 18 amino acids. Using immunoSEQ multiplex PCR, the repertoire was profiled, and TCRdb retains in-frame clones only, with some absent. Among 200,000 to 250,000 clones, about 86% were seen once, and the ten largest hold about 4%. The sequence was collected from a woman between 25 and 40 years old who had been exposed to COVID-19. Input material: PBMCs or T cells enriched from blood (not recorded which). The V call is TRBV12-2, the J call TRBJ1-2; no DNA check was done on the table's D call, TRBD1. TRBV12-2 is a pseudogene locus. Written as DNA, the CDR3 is TGTGCAAGTCGCTCCCCCCTCGGACAGGGGCCCAACCACTATGGCTACACCTTC. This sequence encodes CASRSPLGQGPNHYGYTF.